This T cell receptor (beta chain) emerged from a study of cytomegalovirus exposure and HLA in healthy donors. Germline trimming cut 5 bases from V and 1 base from J; bases unmatched to any gene: 7. Per the germline V gene, CDR1 is LNHDA and CDR2 is SQIVND (reference sequence). This CDR3 is 16 amino acids long. In the PCR, 60 Vbeta and 13 Jbeta primers were used. Some clones are missing from TCRdb's copy, which holds only in-frame ones; the method was immunoSEQ multiplex PCR. The data contain roughly 130,000 clones, 73% of them singletons. The sample taken for sequencing was PBMCs. This chain connects TRBV19 to TRBJ1-1, with TRBD1 matching over 10 bases. The TCR originated in a middle-aged woman in good health and CMV-seronegative. Written as DNA, the CDR3 is TGTGCCAGTAGTCTCCGGACAGGGGGAAGGAACACTGAAGCTTTCTTT. It codes for CASSLRTGGRNTEAFF.